This entry lists 22 T cell receptor beta chains sequenced from one sample in a study of OX40 agonist ivuxolimab in advanced cancers. Libraries were prepared by immunoSEQ multiplex PCR; TCRdb keeps only in-frame clonotypes and omits some of them. The sample has under 150,000 clones; about 92% are singletons. The material sequenced was CD4+ or CD8+ T cells sorted from blood, taken in a trial of the OX40 agonist ivuxolimab. The receptors were sampled from an adult with an advanced solid tumor such as melanoma, head and neck, liver or kidney cancer.

The chain employs TRBV2 and TRBJ2-3; the D call may be TRBD1 or TRBD2 (5 bases each). Germline loops: CDR1 SNHLY, CDR2 FYNNEI. V gave up 2 bases and J gave up 1 base, with 10 bases separating them. CDR3 size: 15 residues. CDR3 bases: TGTGCCAGCAGTGAATGGGGGTATCGCACAGATACGCAGTATTTT. Translating gives CASSEWGYRTDTQYF.

The chain employs TRBV11-2 and TRBJ1-5; 7 bases agree with TRBD1. In germline, CDR1 is SGHAT, CDR2 FQNNGV. V trimming: 3 bases; J trimming: 3 bases; junction bases outside the gene matches: 5. The CDR3 has 15 residues. The DNA for the CDR3 is TGTGCCAGCAGCTTGCAGGGGGGGAACAATCAGCCCCAGCATTTT. Its protein product is CASSLQGGNNQPQHF.

The gene calls are TRBV10-3 and TRBJ2-7; D may be TRBD2 (5 bases). CDR1 ENHRY and CDR2 SYGVKD come from the germline V gene. Trimming stripped 10 bases from V and 3 bases from J, with 7 bases between. This CDR3 spans 10 amino acids. Here the CDR3 reads CATGNYEQYF. CDR3 nucleotide sequence: TGTGCCACCGGGAACTACGAGCAGTACTTC.

The chain couples TRBV11-2 to TRBJ1-5, with 9 bases matching TRBD1. Germline assignment: CDR1 SGHAT and CDR2 FQNNGV. Unmatched junction bases numbered 3, after V lost 3 bases and J lost 6 bases. This CDR3 comprises 14 residues. The CDR3 protein is CASSFRQGVQPQHF. For the CDR3, the DNA is TGTGCCAGCAGCTTCCGACAGGGGGTTCAGCCCCAGCATTTT.

In nucleotides, the CDR3 is TGCGCCAGCAGCCCAGACAGGGTGAACACTGAAGCTTTCTTT. Residues: CASSPDRVNTEAFF. The chain is built from TRBV5-1 and TRBJ1-1, with 7 positions matching TRBD1. The CDR3 is 14 amino acids. The V gene end was trimmed by 4 bases and the J gene end by 0 bases; junction bases not matched to a gene: 3. CDR1 is SGHRS, CDR2 YFSETQ, per germline. The full variable domain, completed using reference TRBV5-1 and TRBJ1-1, is KAGVTQTPRYLIKTRGQQVTLSCSPISGHRSVSWYQQTPGQGLQFLFEYFSETQRNKGNFPGRFSGRQFSNSRSEMNVSTLELGDSALYLCASSPDRVNTEAFFGQGTRLTVV.

The chain joins TRBV15 to TRBJ2-5, with 7 bases matching TRBD2. The length of the CDR3 is 15 residues. The J segment lost 9 bases and the V segment lost 5 bases, leaving 15 bases of the junction unmatched. CDR1 is LNHNV, CDR2 YYDKDF, per germline (reference sequence). CDR3 loop: CATSGGEAGLGAQYF. The CDR3 DNA reads TGTGCCACCAGCGGGGGGGAGGCTGGGCTGGGGGCCCAGTACTTC.

V gene TRBV19 combines with J gene TRBJ2-5, with TRBD1 identical over 7 bases. The J call may be faulty, since TRBJ2-7 better matches the DNA end. Germline CDR1 LNHDA, CDR2 SQIVND (reference sequence). CDR3 length: 13 residues. The CDR3 sequence is CASSPGDRDEQYF. The CDR3 DNA follows: TGTGCCAGTAGTCCCGGGGACAGAGACGAGCAGTACTTC.

The chain carries TRBV7-8 and TRBJ2-6; 7 nucleotides match TRBD1. The germline gives CDR1 SGHVS, CDR2 FQNEAQ. V was pared by 2 bases and J by 2 bases, with 6 bases of the junction left unmatched. The CDR3 spans 17 residues. CDR3 bases: TGTGCCAGCAGCTTATTTGGGCAGGGGGCTGGGGCCAACGTCCTGACTTTC. This gives the protein CASSLFGQGAGANVLTF.

V gene TRBV4-3 combines with J gene TRBJ2-3; 9 nucleotides line up with TRBD1. Germline-derived CDR1 and CDR2 are LGHNA and YSLEER. The ends lost 0 bases at V and 4 bases at J; junction bases unmatched: 11. The length of the CDR3 is 18 residues. The CDR3 sequence: CASSQDYWGQGFADTQYF. The CDR3 coding sequence is TGCGCCAGCAGCCAAGATTATTGGGGACAGGGATTCGCAGATACGCAGTATTTT.

The chain links TRBV7-2 to TRBJ2-1, with 13 bases that match TRBD2. The junction had 4 bases not matched to a gene; V was cut back by 6 bases and J by 8 bases. This CDR3 has 14 amino acids. Per germline, CDR1 SGHTA and CDR2 FQGNSA. CDR3 sequence (DNA): TGTGCCAGCAGGACGGGACTAGCGGGATATGAGCAGTTCTTC. It specifies CASRTGLAGYEQFF. The full variable domain, rest sourced from reference TRBV7-2 and TRBJ2-1, is GAGVSQSPSNKVTEKGKDVELRCDPISGHTALYWYRQSLGQGLEFLIYFQGNSAPDKSGLPSDRFSAERTGGSVSTLTIQRTQQEDSAVYLCASRTGLAGYEQFFGPGTRLTVL.

The chain joins TRBV4-2 to TRBJ2-3; D remains unclear. The V end was cut by 3 bases, the J end by 1 base, with 5 bases between. Per germline, CDR1 LGHNA and CDR2 YNFKEQ. The CDR3 is made up of 13 amino acids. Written as DNA, the CDR3 is TGTGCCAGCAGCCAGGCGCGCACAGATACGCAGTATTTT. Residues: CASSQARTDTQYF.

The chain links TRBV11-2 to TRBJ1-1; perhaps TRBD1 as D (6 bases). This CDR3 has 16 residues. The germline V gene encodes CDR1 SGHAT and CDR2 FQNNGV. V lost 1 base and J lost 7, with 19 bases in between. CDR3 residues: CASSLVRLAGGDEAFF. In nucleotides, the CDR3 is TGTGCCAGCAGCTTAGTAAGGTTGGCGGGGGGCGATGAAGCTTTCTTT.

This chain links TRBV19 with TRBJ1-2, with a weak D call TRBD1 (6 bases). The CDR3 is made up of 14 amino acids. Trimming shortened V by 6 bases and J by 7 bases, and 18 bases separated the two germline ends. Germline CDR1 LNHDA, CDR2 SQIVND (reference sequence). CDR3 coding DNA: TGTGCCAGTAGAGTACAGGGAGGGTCGGCTGGCTACACCTTC. Its protein is CASRVQGGSAGYTF.

J is TRBJ1-6 and V is TRBV5-6, with TRBD1 matching over 7 bases. This CDR3 has 15 residues. V was pared by 6 bases and J by 6 bases, with 9 bases of the junction left unmatched. The germline CDR1 and CDR2 sequences are SGHDT and YYEEEE. The CDR3 DNA reads TGTGCCAGCAACCTACCGGGACAGAGTAATTCACCCCTCCACTTT. This gives the protein CASNLPGQSNSPLHF.

The chain combines TRBV5-5 with TRBJ2-5; 10 bases match TRBD1. V lost 3 bases to trimming and J lost 7 bases; unmatched junction nucleotides: 3. This CDR3 has 13 amino acids. The germline V gene has CDR1 SGHKS and CDR2 YYEKEE (reference sequence). CDR3 protein: CASSWTGGGTQYF. The CDR3 region has the DNA TGTGCCAGCAGCTGGACAGGGGGAGGGACCCAGTACTTC.

This clone has a single count. V gene TRBV10-2 combines with J gene TRBJ1-6, with 10 bases identical to TRBD1. Germline V lookup: CDR1 WSHSY, CDR2 SAAADI. The trim removed 2 bases at V and 7 bases at J, leaving 8 bases unmatched. This CDR3 comprises 17 residues. The CDR3 region has the DNA TGCGCCAGCAGTGAGCTCCTCCGGGACAGGGGAAATTCACCCCTCCACTTT. Amino acids: CASSELLRDRGNSPLHF.

Only one count was recorded for this clone. This chain connects TRBV9 to TRBJ2-3, with TRBD2 matching over 11 bases. This CDR3 has 17 residues. Germline CDR1 and CDR2: SGDLS and YYNGEE. V lost 4 bases to trimming and J lost 0 bases; unmatched junction nucleotides: 7. CDR3: CASSFLGLAASTDTQYF. DNA for the CDR3: TGTGCCAGCAGCTTCTTGGGACTAGCGGCTAGCACAGATACGCAGTATTTT.

About this clone: An end of the junction differs from the germline gene, which may be a read error. CDR3 nucleotides: TGTGCCAGCAGTTTAGCCCCTTTGGACAGGCAATTT. This encodes CASSLAPLDRQF. The rearrangement links TRBV28 to TRBJ1-1; TRBD1 agrees at 7 bases. Per germline, CDR1 MDHEN and CDR2 SYDVKM. The CDR3 sequence is 12 residues long.

This chain joins TRBV15 and TRBJ2-7, with D perhaps being TRBD1 or TRBD2 (5 bases each). This CDR3 comprises 15 residues. V lost 1 base to trimming and J lost 3 bases, with 13 bases between them. Per germline, CDR1 LNHNV and CDR2 YYDKDF (reference sequence). DNA of the CDR3: TGTGCCACCAGCAGAGTAGGGACGTCGGACTACGAGCAGTACTTC. Protein: CATSRVGTSDYEQYF.

The chain uses TRBV2 and TRBJ2-7; D gene ambiguous. This CDR3 has 13 residues. Trimming pared 6 bases from V and 6 bases from J, leaving 15 bases between. Germline CDR1 SNHLY, CDR2 FYNNEI. The CDR3 reads CASSSQPRAEQYF. The CDR3 DNA reads TGTGCCAGCAGCTCCCAGCCCCGCGCCGAGCAGTACTTC.

V is TRBV5-1 and J is TRBJ2-7, with a weak D call TRBD1 (6 bases). Germline V gene data show CDR1 as SGHRS and CDR2 as YFSETQ. This CDR3 is built from 15 residues. V gave up 4 bases and J gave up 3 bases, with 17 bases separating them. The CDR3 coding sequence is TGCGCCAGCAGCCCGTGGACAGCCTCGCTCTACGAGCAGTACTTC. This sequence encodes CASSPWTASLYEQYF.

The V gene is TRBV27, the J gene TRBJ2-5; unclear D gene. This CDR3 contains 14 residues. The V gene's germline CDR1 is MNHEY and CDR2 SMNVEV (reference sequence). V lost 5 bases to trimming and J lost 2 bases, with 12 bases between them. The CDR3 DNA sequence: TGTGCCAGCAGTCTCCTCCTGGGGCAAGAGACCCAGTACTTC. It encodes CASSLLLGQETQYF.